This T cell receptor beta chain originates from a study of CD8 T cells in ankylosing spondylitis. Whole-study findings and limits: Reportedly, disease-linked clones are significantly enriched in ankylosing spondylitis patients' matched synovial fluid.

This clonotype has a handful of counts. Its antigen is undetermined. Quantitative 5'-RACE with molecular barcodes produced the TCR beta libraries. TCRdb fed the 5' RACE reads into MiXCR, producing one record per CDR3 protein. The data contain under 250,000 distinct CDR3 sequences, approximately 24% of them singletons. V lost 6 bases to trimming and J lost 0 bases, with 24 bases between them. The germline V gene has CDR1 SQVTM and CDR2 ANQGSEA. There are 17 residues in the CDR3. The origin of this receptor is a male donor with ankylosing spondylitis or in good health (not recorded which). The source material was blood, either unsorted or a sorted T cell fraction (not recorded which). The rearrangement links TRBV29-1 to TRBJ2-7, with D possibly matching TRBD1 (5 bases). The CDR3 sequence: CSVPLAGIATSSYEQYF. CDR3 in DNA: TGCAGCGTCCCCTTGGCAGGGATTGCCACCTCCTCCTACGAGCAGTACTTC.